One sample yielded the 8 T cell receptor beta chains listed below, sequenced in a study of T-cell reconstitution after alpha-beta-depleted transplantation in children. The library targeted TCRbeta and was prepared with unique molecular identifiers. One entry per CDR3 protein results from TCRdb running MiXCR on the PCR reads. The sample records about 240,000 distinct CDR3 sequences, under 30% being singletons. Here the sequenced sample was PBMCs, taken before TCRalphabeta/CD19-depleted stem cell transplant. These receptors all come from a girl aged 2 to 10 with Fanconi anemia, due to receive a stem cell transplant.

This clonotype was seen at least ten times. The rearrangement links TRBV6-2 or TRBV6-3 to TRBJ2-1; the match to TRBD1 covers 9 bases. The CDR3 has 17 residues. After removal of 6 bases from V and 3 bases from J, the junction contained 12 bases not matched to a gene. Germline V gene data show CDR1 as MNHEY and CDR2 as SVGEGT. The CDR3 spells CASSRNSGTGIYNEQFF. The DNA of the CDR3 is TGTGCCAGCAGCCGGAATTCCGGGACAGGGATCTACAATGAGCAGTTCTTC.

In this sample, this clonotype turned up many times. The V call is TRBV28, the J call TRBJ2-2; D remains unclear. V was pared by 6 bases and J by 1 base, with 6 bases between. Germline CDR1 and CDR2: MDHEN and SYDVKM. The CDR3 length is 13 residues. CDR3 nucleotide sequence: TGTGCCAGCAGGTTACAGAACACCGGGGAGCTGTTTTTT. Translating gives CASRLQNTGELFF.

The V and J genes are TRBV7-2 and TRBJ1-5; D is unresolved. The V gene lost 5 bases and the J gene lost 0 bases, with 11 bases spanning the gap. This CDR3 is 15 amino acids long. Germline CDR1 is SGHTA and CDR2 is FQGNSA. The CDR3 loop reads CASSPPLDSNQPQHF. The CDR3 DNA follows: TGTGCCAGCAGCCCTCCCTTAGATAGCAATCAGCCCCAGCATTTT.

CDR3 nucleotides: TGTGCCATCAGAAGAGTACCCAGTTCCTACGAGCAGTACTTC. Translation gives CAIRRVPSSYEQYF. The gene calls are TRBV10-3 and TRBJ2-7; D unresolved. V dropped 6 bases and J dropped 1 base, with 13 bases sitting between them. The germline V gene has CDR1 ENHRY and CDR2 SYGVKD. The CDR3 contains 14 residues.

This clonotype was detected a few times. This chain's CDR3 is CASSLAEGEKLFF. CDR3 nucleotide sequence: TGTGCCAGCAGTTTAGCCGAAGGGGAAAAACTGTTTTTT. This chain connects TRBV12-3 or TRBV12-4 to TRBJ1-4, with no clear D. This CDR3 is built from 13 residues. V was clipped by 0 bases and J by 8 bases, with 7 bases between them.

This clonotype occurred a few times. The gene calls are TRBV20-1 and TRBJ2-5; 7 bases fit TRBD2. This CDR3 region has 14 residues. V lost 3 bases and J lost 10; bases outside the gene matches: 14. Germline assignment: CDR1 DFQATT and CDR2 SNEGSKA (reference sequence). This CDR3 is CSASERDGPLGQYF. The CDR3 bases are TGCAGTGCTAGCGAGCGGGACGGACCTTTGGGCCAGTACTTC.

This clonotype was detected only a few times. The rearrangement links TRBV4-1 to TRBJ2-3; TRBD2 might be the D (5 bases). The CDR3 runs 17 residues. The germline V gene encodes CDR1 MGHRA and CDR2 YSYEKL. V gave up 1 base and J gave up 3 bases, with 17 bases separating them. The DNA for the CDR3 is TGCGCCAGCAGCCAAGGAATCCTGGCTAGCTTTACAGATACGCAGTATTTT. Residues: CASSQGILASFTDTQYF.

This clonotype was seen at least ten times. The gene calls are TRBV20-1 and TRBJ2-7, with D tentatively TRBD2 (5 bases). Germline CDR1 DFQATT, CDR2 SNEGSKA (reference sequence). V was clipped by 2 bases and J by 5 bases, with 10 bases between them. The CDR3 loop spans 12 amino acids. The CDR3, as DNA: TGCAGTGCTAGATTACGGGGAGACGAGCAGTACTTC. Translated: CSARLRGDEQYF.